What follows is one T cell receptor (beta chain) and its context. Its specificity is not known. The patients, who ranged from 18 to 65 in age, presented with newly diagnosed hyperthyroidism lasting under 2 months. It was RNA transcripts that yielded the amplified TCR beta CDR3 regions. TCR CDR3 underwent first-round RT-PCR with the HTBI primer set. From the multiplex PCR reads, TCRdb called clonotypes with MiXCR, one entry per CDR3 protein. The sample lists a few hundred thousand distinct CDR3 sequences; 15% to 20% were seen once. This sample stems from a study of T cells in Graves' hyperthyroidism and ophthalmopathy. Whole-study results and caveats: Most thyroid clonotypes with frequency above 0.001 were detected in blood.

Germline V gene sequence: CDR1 LNHDA, CDR2 SQIVND (reference sequence). V shed 1 base and J 0 bases; nucleotides not matched to a gene: 4. This CDR3 comprises 16 residues. The sample was blood. This sequence joins TRBV19 and TRBJ2-7, with 9 bases lining up with TRBD1. The receptor was isolated from a man aged 35-49 years with Graves' hyperthyroidism. CDR3 region: CASSIAGTGTSYEQYF. The DNA for the CDR3 is TGTGCCAGTAGTATAGCTGGGACAGGGACCTCCTACGAGCAGTACTTC.